What follows describes a single TCR beta chain. There is no known antigen for this receptor. Per-nucleotide qualities are absent, and no much larger clonotype sits a single base away. These data come from a study of blood T cell repertoires in COVID-19 (dated by TCRdb to between 2020 and 2021). Notes on the research overall: The collaborator samples originated in the United States, Italy and Spain and spanned the acute and convalescent phases of COVID-19. The prospective study material was composed of cDNA or gDNA derived from T cells, B-cell-depleted T cells, or PBMCs. Subjects who had been exposed to COVID-19, were actively infected with it, or had recovered from it provided the deeply sampled blood TCRbeta repertoires that made up the dataset. The repertoires were released in a freely available public database intended as a resource for research on the immune response to SARS-CoV-2. The samples were drawn from two sources: the first 160 participants of the ongoing ImmuneRACE study, and 1,000 to 1,500 subjects contributed by 6 global collaborators. The sample metadata nearly always contained a de-identified subject ID, COVID-19 status, age in years and sex. Where HLA class I and class II types were available, the types were taken from metadata supplied by the sample provider, not from assay-based typing.

Broad study findings and their caveats: How much clinical and demographic metadata was included differed by source and by participant, and the metadata was provided uncurated.

TCRbeta CDR3 regions were amplified from genomic DNA by means of the immunoSEQ Assay, a bias-controlled multiplex PCR. In the source study's methods: Within the assay, amplification of reference gene primers was used to estimate how many nucleated cells each sample contained. To quantify the absolute abundance of each unique TCRbeta CDR3 rearrangement, sequence reads were collapsed and filtered. For each sample, productive Simpson clonality was calculated by taking the square root of Simpson's diversity index across productive rearrangements. Drawn from immuneACCESS, this table holds only the in-frame rearrangements with V and J called that TCRdb kept. Clones are partly lost; checked studies trace under half to an unresolved V gene and leave the rest unexplained. The V and J calls and clone size were taken over from that table, and D and trimming were inferred from the DNA. This sample lists about 300,000 clones; under 90% were detected once. 3.5% to 5% of the sample is held by the ten biggest clonotypes.

In the prospective study, participants were roughly 18 to 100 years old, resided in about two dozen geographic areas of the United States, and were enrolled through a virtual design. In the prospective study, cohorts were assigned on the basis of participant-reported clinical history obtained from a screening survey and a study questionnaire. For ImmuneRACE Cohort 3, a participant was defined as recovered based on two consecutive negative NP/OP PCR tests, clearance by a healthcare professional, or resolution of symptoms. In the prospective study, mobile phlebotomists collected whole blood, serum and a nasopharyngeal or oropharyngeal swab from each participant. Prospective study participants could optionally give additional blood draws and questionnaires over an approximately two-month period. Prospective study blood samples were shipped either frozen or at room temperature before DNA extraction.

The germline V and J ends show losses of 4 bases and 7 bases respectively, and no gene match explains 4 bases of the junction. The CDR3, from cysteine to phenylalanine, totals 15 residues. Here the CDR3 DNA is all that survives: 45 bases in frame from base 1. The germline V gene sets CDR1 to SGHNT and CDR2 to YENEEA. This TCR was recovered from a man in his thirties or forties who had recovered from COVID-19. The rearrangement combines TRBV11-3 with TRBJ2-1; 13 of the junction bases match TRBD2. Sequenced input: PBMCs or T cells enriched from blood (not recorded which). The CDR3 reads CASSSGTSGTNEQFF. The bases are TGTGCCAGCAGCTCCGGGACTAGCGGGACAAATGAGCAGTTCTTC.